This paragraph covers one T cell receptor beta chain sequence. This clonotype was counted many times. Its antigen remains undetermined. Base qualities are not at hand, and no much larger clone is one base apart. This sample is part of a study of regulatory T cells in long-lasting Graves disease (dated by TCRdb to the early 2020s). Study-level background: Antithyroid drugs had been taken for less than 3 months by newly diagnosed Graves' disease patients. This study used TCR sequencing and RNA sequencing of peripheral blood to compare persistent Graves' disease patients against newly diagnosed Graves' disease patients. The study was registered as a clinical trial and conducted in China. A total of around 33 samples underwent TCR sequencing, from around 13 patients with persistent Graves' disease and approximately 20 patients with newly diagnosed Graves' disease.

V and J lose 7 bases and 4 bases, and a span of 12 bases separates them. As encoded in the germline V gene, CDR1 is SGHRS while CDR2 is YFSETQ. The CDR3 starts with the cysteine, ends with the phenylalanine, and has 12 residues. The only DNA kept is the CDR3, 36 bases in frame from the first base. Receptors were amplified or captured by multiplex PCR. The instrument was an Illumina HiSeq 4000. iRepertoire HTBI primers and Arm-PCR amplification of CDR3 regions were used to construct TCR beta libraries. PCR products were gel purified before sequencing. From the authors' description of their analysis: Gene usage analysis of CDR3 amino acid clonotypes relied on the roughly 60 TRBV and 14 TRBJ segments identified across samples. Filtered high-quality paired reads were merged into contigs using COPE and FqMerger. BLAST was used to align contigs to IMGT TRBV, TRBD and TRBJ reference genes, with CDR3 defined following IMGT. Any clonotype with a frequency above 0.1% was classified as a highly expanded clone. Shannon entropy served as the measure of repertoire diversity, while the Gini coefficient captured V-J evenness. A clonotype was considered public if more than one individual shared it. The raw public reads went through TCRdb reprocessing: fastp at Q25, MiXCR clone calling, in-frame beta chains kept. Duplicate CDR3 protein sequences are folded into a single record with the most common DNA and genes. The V and J calls were not made by the authors but by TCRdb's processing. For this sample the table gives some 500,000 distinct CDR3 sequences, of which roughly 15% were detected only once. The ten largest clones add up to 25% of the sample.

The sample's time point, from its label and the paper: newly diagnosed GD, antithyroid drugs for less than 3 months. RNA was extracted from PBMCs in TRIzol for both TCR sequencing and RNA sequencing. Graves' disease was diagnosed according to American Thyroid Association guidelines. Patients were recruited from an endocrinology department in Xi'an, China. Each patient gave 7.5 to 10 milliliters of peripheral blood, collected in an EDTA anticoagulant tube. Ficoll Paque Plus density gradient separation was used to isolate PBMCs, and no further T cell sorting was done. An Agilent 2100 Bioanalyzer and agarose gel were used to assess RNA quality, and a NanoDrop 2000 was used to measure RNA concentration. Overall results and qualifications from the work: Sequencing and analysis were limited to the TCR beta chain. Persistent patients shared more public clonotypes among themselves (fewer than 3,000) than newly diagnosed patients did (about 900). The study examined only peripheral blood because the primary lesion, thyroid tissue, could not be accessed. Lower TCR Shannon entropy and fewer highly expanded clones were observed in persistent Graves' disease patients than in newly diagnosed patients, which suggested clonal expansion. The authors noted that the small sample size was a limitation that may lower accuracy. Preferential use of TRBV28, TRBJ1-2 and TRBJ2-5 was observed in persistent disease, whereas TRBV20-1 and TRBJ2-1 were favored in newly diagnosed disease.

This sample was also put to use in a study of T cells in Graves' hyperthyroidism and ophthalmopathy. The second source states: A patient counted as having stable Graves' hyperthyroidism if no progression to ophthalmopathy occurred over 18 months of follow-up. Hyperthyroidism patients were newly diagnosed, with disease duration under 2 months, and aged 18 to 65 years. Patients with uncontrolled infections, other autoimmune diseases, pregnancy or lactation were excluded. Diagnoses relied on clinical symptoms, serum thyroxine and TRAb, thyroid ultrasound and orbital computed tomography. A first-round RT-PCR of the TCR CDR3 used the HTBI primer set with the Qiagen OneStep RT-PCR kit. Blood samples also contained most of the expanded thyroid clonotypes (frequency above 0.001), which suggests that blood repertoires may reflect thyroid immune responses. Ophthalmopathy was separated from stable hyperthyroidism by a 13 V-J signature model, with approximately 86% sensitivity and 81% to 82% specificity obtained in cross-validation and 80%/75% obtained in testing. In validation, progression to ophthalmopathy was predicted by the model with almost 71% sensitivity and 72% to 80% specificity, a median of around 6.5 months before onset. To identify TCR V-J signatures that set the groups apart, the researchers used a discovery cohort of about a hundred patients, made up of approximately 43 with Graves' ophthalmopathy and 57 with stable Graves' hyperthyroidism. An independent validation cohort of 18 to 20 hyperthyroidism patients and about 16 patients who later progressed to ophthalmopathy tested prospective prediction of ophthalmopathy. The 90 or so discovery patients were randomly split 7:3 into training and test sets. The study also compared thyroid tissue and blood T-cell repertoires from several Graves' hyperthyroidism patients. Once sampling was done, hyperthyroidism patients were given methimazole at a starting dose of 30 mg daily, whereas ophthalmopathy patients were given high-dose intravenous methylprednisolone. The libraries were constructed in a second round of multiplex PCR and then size-selected and purified. The libraries were sequenced on an Illumina HiSeq2000 using paired-end 100 bp reads. Raw data were processed with SOAPnuke, discarding reads with adapters, uncalled bases, mean Phred below 15, or no exact constant-primer or identifier match. High-quality paired reads were merged with COPE v1.2.5, and unique nucleotide sequences were defined as clonotypes. MiTCR v1.1 was used to align the clonotypes against IMGT TRBV, TRBD and TRBJ reference segments. Only V-J combinations with frequency above 0.0001, covering 99% to 99.2% of repertoires, were analysed. The TCS score was defined as the ratio of F50 (clonal expansion) to E x V (chaos), calculated using BLOSUM62-based TCRdist between CDR3 peptides within each V-J. Welch's t-statistics and random forest reduced 450 to 600 V-J features to about 12, which were used in a naive Bayes classifier (R e1071). Sample size was not statistically predetermined, and blinding of investigators to group allocation was not performed. TCR Vbeta CDR3 sequencing of some 140 peripheral blood samples (43 ophthalmopathy, 75 hyperthyroidism and roughly 17 progressor patients) is reported in the paper.

This TCR was recovered from a middle-aged woman with Graves disease. Donor details come from another sample of the same person, matched by shared clones. This sequence uses TRBV5-1 and TRBJ2-7; 6 matching bases give a weak D call of TRBD1. Specimen: peripheral blood mononuclear cells (PBMCs), collected at new diagnosis, from a patient treated with antithyroid drugs. The DNA sequence is TGCGCCAGCGCCCGGGACATGTACGAGCAGTACTTC. Translated, this is CASARDMYEQYF.